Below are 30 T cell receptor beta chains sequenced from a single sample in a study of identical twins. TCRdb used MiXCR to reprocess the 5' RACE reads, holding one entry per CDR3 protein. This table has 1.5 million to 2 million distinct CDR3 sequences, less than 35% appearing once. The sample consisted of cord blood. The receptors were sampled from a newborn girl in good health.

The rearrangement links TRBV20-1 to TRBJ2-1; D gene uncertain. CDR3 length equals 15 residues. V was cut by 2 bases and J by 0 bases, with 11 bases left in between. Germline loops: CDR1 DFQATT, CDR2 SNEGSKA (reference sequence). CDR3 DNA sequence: TGCAGTGCTAGAAGAGGCCAGAGCTCCTACAATGAGCAGTTCTTC. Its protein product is CSARRGQSSYNEQFF.

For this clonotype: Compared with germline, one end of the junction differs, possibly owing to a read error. This chain's CDR3 is CASSWDRVRINSPLQF. The CDR3 DNA reads TGCGCCAGCAGCTGGGACAGGGTTCGTATTAATTCACCCCTCCAATTT. The genes are TRBV5-1 and TRBJ1-6, with 9 bases matching TRBD1. CDR1 is SGHRS, CDR2 YFSETQ, per germline. The CDR3 extends over 16 amino acids.

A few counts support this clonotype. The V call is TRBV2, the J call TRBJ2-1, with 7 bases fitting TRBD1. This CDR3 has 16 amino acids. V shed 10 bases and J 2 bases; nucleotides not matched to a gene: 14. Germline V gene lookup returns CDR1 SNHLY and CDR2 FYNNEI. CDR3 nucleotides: TGTGCCACCGGACAGGCTGGAGTCAAGCCCTACAATGAGCAGTTCTTC. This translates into CATGQAGVKPYNEQFF. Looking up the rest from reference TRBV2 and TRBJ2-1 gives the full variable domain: EPEVTQTPSHQVTQMGQEVILRCVPISNHLYFYWYRQILGQKVEFLVSFYNNEISEKSEIFDDQFSVERPDGSNFTLKIRSTKLEDSAMYFCATGQAGVKPYNEQFFGPGTRLTVL.

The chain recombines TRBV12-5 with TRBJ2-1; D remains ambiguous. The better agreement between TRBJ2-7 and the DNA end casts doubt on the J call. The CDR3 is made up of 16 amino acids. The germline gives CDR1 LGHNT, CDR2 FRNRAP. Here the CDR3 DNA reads TGTGCTAGTGGTTTGGGCGGTGGCCACTCCTACAATGAGCAGTACTTC. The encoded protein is CASGLGGGHSYNEQYF.

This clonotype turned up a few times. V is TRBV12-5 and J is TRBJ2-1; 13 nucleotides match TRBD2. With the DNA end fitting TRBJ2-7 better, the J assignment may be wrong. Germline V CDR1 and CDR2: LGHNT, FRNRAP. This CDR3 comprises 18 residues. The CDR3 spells CASGPPPTSGGSYNEQYF. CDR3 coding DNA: TGTGCTAGTGGTCCCCCCCCGACTAGCGGGGGGTCCTACAATGAGCAGTACTTC.

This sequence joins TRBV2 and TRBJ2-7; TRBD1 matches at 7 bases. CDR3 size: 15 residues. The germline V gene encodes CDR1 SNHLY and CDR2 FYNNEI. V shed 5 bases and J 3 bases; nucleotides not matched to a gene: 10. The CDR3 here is CASSNPQTGLYEQYF. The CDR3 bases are TGTGCCAGCAGTAACCCTCAGACAGGGCTCTACGAGCAGTACTTC. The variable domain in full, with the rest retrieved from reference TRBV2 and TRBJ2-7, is EPEVTQTPSHQVTQMGQEVILRCVPISNHLYFYWYRQILGQKVEFLVSFYNNEISEKSEIFDDQFSVERPDGSNFTLKIRSTKLEDSAMYFCASSNPQTGLYEQYFGPGTRLTVT.

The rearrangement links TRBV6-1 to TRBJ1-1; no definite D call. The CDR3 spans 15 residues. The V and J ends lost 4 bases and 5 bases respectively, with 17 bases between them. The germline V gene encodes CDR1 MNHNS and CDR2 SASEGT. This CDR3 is CASSASPRRGTEAFF. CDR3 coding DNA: TGTGCCAGCAGTGCATCTCCCCGTAGAGGGACTGAAGCTTTCTTT.

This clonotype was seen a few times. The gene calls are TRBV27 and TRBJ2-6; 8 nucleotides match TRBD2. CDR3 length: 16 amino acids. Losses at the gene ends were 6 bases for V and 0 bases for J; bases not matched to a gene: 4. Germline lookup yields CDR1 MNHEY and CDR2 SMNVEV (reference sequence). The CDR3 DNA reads TGTGCCAGCAGACTAGCGGCTAGCTCTGGGGCCAACGTCCTGACTTTC. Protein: CASRLAASSGANVLTF.

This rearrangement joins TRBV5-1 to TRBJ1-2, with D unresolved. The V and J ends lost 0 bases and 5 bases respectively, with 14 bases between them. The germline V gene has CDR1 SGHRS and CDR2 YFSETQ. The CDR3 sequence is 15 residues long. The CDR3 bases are TGCGCCAGCAGCTTGGGGACGCAGTCCCCTTATGGCTACACCTTC. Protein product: CASSLGTQSPYGYTF.

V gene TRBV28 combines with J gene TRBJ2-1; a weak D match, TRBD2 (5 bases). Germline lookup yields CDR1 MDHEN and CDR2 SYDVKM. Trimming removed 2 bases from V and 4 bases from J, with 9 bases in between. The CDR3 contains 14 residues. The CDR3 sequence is CASSLNLAYNEQFF. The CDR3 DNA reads TGTGCCAGCAGTTTAAACCTAGCATACAATGAGCAGTTCTTC.

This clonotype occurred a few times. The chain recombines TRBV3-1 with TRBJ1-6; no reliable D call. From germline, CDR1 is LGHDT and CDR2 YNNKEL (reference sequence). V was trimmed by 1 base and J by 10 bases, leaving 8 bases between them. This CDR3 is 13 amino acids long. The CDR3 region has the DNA TGTGCCAGCAGCCAAGTCGACATGTCACCCCTCCACTTT. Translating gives CASSQVDMSPLHF.

CDR3: CATSGRTGNTGELFF. CDR3 DNA sequence: TGTGCCACCAGTGGTCGGACAGGGAACACCGGGGAGCTGTTTTTT. The chain is built from TRBV24-1 and TRBJ2-2, with 7 bases identical to TRBD1. This CDR3 is 15 amino acids long. From germline, CDR1 is KGHDR and CDR2 SFDVKD. With 5 bases clipped from V and 1 base from J, the junction kept 3 bases outside the gene matches.

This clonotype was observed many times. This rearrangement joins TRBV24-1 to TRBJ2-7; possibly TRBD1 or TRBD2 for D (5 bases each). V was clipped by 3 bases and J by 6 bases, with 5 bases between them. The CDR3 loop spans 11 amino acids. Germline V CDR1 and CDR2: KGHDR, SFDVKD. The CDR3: CATSDGGEQYF. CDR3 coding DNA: TGTGCCACCAGTGATGGGGGCGAGCAGTACTTC.

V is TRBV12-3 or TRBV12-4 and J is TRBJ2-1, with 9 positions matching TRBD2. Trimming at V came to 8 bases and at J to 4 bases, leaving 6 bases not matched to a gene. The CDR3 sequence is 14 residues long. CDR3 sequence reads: CASLSGRPYNEQFF. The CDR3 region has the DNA TGTGCCAGCCTTAGCGGGAGACCATACAATGAGCAGTTCTTC.

CDR3 residues: CASSPRDGTGNYGYTF. Here the CDR3 DNA reads TGTGCCAGCAGTCCCAGAGATGGGACAGGGAACTATGGCTACACCTTC. The genes are TRBV12-3 or TRBV12-4 and TRBJ1-2; TRBD1 aligns across 9 bases. This CDR3 region has 16 residues. V lost 5 bases and J lost 2; bases outside the gene matches: 9.

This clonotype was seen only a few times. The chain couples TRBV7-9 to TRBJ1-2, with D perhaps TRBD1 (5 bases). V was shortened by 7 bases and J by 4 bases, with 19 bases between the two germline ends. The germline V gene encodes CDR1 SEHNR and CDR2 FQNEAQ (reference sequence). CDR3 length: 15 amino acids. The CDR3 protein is CASTPYWTTRYGYTF. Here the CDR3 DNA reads TGTGCCAGCACTCCGTATTGGACAACGCGCTATGGCTACACCTTC.

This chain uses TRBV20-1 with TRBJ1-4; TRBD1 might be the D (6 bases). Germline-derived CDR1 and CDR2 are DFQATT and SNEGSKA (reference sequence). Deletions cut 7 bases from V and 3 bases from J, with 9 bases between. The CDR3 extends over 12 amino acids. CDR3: CSGRQANEKLFF. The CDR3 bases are TGCAGTGGTCGACAGGCTAATGAAAAACTGTTTTTT.

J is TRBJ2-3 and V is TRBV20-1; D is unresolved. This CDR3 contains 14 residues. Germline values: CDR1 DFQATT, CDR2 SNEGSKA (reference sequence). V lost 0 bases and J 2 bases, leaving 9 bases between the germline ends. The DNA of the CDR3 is TGCAGTGCTAGAGATAGCATAAACACAGATACGCAGTATTTT. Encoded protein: CSARDSINTDTQYF.

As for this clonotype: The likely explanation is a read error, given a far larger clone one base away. The CDR3 sequence: CTSSLATGTDTQYF. The CDR3 DNA is TGTACCAGCAGCTTAGCGACAGGGACAGATACGCAGTATTTT. The chain joins TRBV7-2 to TRBJ2-3, with TRBD1 matching over 7 bases. The J segment lost 3 bases and the V segment lost 0 bases, leaving 0 bases of the junction unmatched. The CDR3 spans 14 residues. Looked up from germline, CDR1 is SGHTA and CDR2 is FQGNSA.

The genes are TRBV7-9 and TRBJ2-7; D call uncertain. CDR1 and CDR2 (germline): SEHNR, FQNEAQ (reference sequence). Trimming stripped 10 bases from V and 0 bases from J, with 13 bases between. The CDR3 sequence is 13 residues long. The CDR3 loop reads CATSIVVSYEQYF. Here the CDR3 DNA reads TGTGCCACCTCTATAGTGGTCTCCTACGAGCAGTACTTC.

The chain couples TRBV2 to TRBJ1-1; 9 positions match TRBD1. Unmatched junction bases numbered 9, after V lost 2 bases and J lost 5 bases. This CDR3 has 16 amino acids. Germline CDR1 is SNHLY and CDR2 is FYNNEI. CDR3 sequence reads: CASSEWGQGLRTEAFF. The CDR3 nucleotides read TGTGCCAGCAGTGAATGGGGACAGGGCCTGAGAACTGAAGCTTTCTTT.

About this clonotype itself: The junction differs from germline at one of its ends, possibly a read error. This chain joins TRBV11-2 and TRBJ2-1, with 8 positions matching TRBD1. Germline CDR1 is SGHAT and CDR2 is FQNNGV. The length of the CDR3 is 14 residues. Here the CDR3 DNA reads TGTGCCAGCAGCCATGGACAGGGATATAATGAGCACTTCTTC. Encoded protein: CASSHGQGYNEHFF. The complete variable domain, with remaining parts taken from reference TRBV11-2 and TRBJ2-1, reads EAGVAQSPRYKIIEKRQSVAFWCNPISGHATLYWYQQILGQGPKLLIQFQNNGVVDDSQLPKDRFSAERLKGVDSTLKIQPAKLEDSAVYLCASSHGQGYNEHFFGPGTRLTVL.

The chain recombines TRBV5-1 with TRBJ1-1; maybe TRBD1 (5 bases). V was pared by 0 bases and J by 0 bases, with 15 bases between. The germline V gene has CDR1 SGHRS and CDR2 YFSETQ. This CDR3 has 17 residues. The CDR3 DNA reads TGCGCCAGCAGCTTGGAGGGGCAGGCTTCAATGAACACTGAAGCTTTCTTT. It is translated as CASSLEGQASMNTEAFF.

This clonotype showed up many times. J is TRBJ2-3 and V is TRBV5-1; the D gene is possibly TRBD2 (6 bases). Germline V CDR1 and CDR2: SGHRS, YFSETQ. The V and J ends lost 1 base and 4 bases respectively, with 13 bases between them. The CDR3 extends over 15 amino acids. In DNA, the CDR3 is TGCGCCAGCAGCTTGTCGGGGACTGGAGCAGATACGCAGTATTTT. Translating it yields CASSLSGTGADTQYF.

The CDR3 region is CASSPNPGDEQYF. CDR3 nucleotide sequence: TGTGCCAGCAGCCCTAATCCAGGGGATGAGCAGTACTTC. V and J are TRBV3-1 and TRBJ2-5; the D gene is possibly TRBD1 (6 bases). V lost 4 bases and J 11 bases, leaving 17 bases between the germline ends. CDR1 is LGHDT, CDR2 YNNKEL, per germline (reference sequence). CDR3 size: 13 residues.

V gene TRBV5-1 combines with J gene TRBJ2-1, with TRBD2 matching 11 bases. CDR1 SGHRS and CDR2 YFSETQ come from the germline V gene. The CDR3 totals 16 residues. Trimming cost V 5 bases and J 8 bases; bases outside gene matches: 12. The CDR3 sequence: CASRATSGSPGDEQFF. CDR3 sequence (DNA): TGCGCCAGCAGGGCCACTAGCGGGAGTCCAGGGGATGAGCAGTTCTTC.

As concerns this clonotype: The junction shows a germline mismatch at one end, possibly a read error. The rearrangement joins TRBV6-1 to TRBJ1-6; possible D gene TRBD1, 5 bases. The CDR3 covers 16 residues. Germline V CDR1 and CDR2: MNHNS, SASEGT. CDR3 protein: CASSARVREPNSPPHF. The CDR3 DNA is TGTGCCAGCAGTGCCAGGGTAAGAGAACCGAATTCACCCCCCCACTTT.

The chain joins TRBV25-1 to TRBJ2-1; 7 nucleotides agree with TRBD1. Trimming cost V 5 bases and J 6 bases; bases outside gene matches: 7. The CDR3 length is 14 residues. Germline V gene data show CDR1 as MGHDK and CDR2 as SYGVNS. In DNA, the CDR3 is TGTGCCAGCAGTAAACGTAGGGACAGCAATGAGCAGTTCTTC. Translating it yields CASSKRRDSNEQFF.

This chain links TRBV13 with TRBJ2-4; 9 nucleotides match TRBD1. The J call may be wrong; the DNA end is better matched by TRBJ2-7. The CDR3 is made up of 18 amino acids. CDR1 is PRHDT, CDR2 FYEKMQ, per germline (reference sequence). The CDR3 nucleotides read TGTGCCAGCAGCCTCGTCAGGGAGCCGACAGGGGGGAGCTACGAGCAGTACTTC. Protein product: CASSLVREPTGGSYEQYF.

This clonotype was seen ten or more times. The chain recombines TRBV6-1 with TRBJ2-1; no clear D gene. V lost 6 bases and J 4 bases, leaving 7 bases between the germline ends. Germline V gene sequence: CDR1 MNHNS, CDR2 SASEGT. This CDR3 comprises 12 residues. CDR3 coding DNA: TGTGCCAGCAGCGTTCAATACAATGAGCAGTTCTTC. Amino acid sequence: CASSVQYNEQFF.